The clone carrying this TCR beta chain was detected only a few times. This entry comes from a study of shared clonotypes between healthy human individuals. Assay used: immunoSEQ multiplex PCR; TCRdb lists only in-frame clones, some missing. This table has 900,000 to 1,200,000 clones, about 80% appearing once. The clonotype comes from a man between 18 and 29 years old in good health. Some clones in this sample may be carry-over from other donors' samples. Sequencing used memory CD4+ T cells from PBMCs. The subset here: CD45RA-negative fraction.

The CDR3 is CASHAPGGGRIQFF. CDR3 nucleotides: TGTGCCAGCCATGCACCGGGTGGAGGACGGATCCAGTTCTTC. The V and J genes are TRBV28 and TRBJ2-1, with TRBD2 as a possible D gene (5 bases). Trimming took off 8 bases at V and 13 bases at J, with 24 bases between the two ends. The CDR3 loop spans 14 amino acids. CDR1 and CDR2 from the germline V gene are MDHEN and SYDVKM.